The clone carrying this T cell receptor (beta chain) was found a few times. The antigen is not known. The data derive from a study of cytomegalovirus exposure and HLA in healthy donors. Broader study findings: The study recorded 160 or so TCR beta chains that were cytomegalovirus-associated. Most TCR sequences were uncommon, yet certain public TCRs appeared in many donors.

The repertoire was sequenced with immunoSEQ multiplex PCR; TCRdb's copy has only in-frame clones and lacks some. The sample shows 250,000 to 400,000 clones, roughly 87% of them seen only once. V lost 2 bases and J lost 7, with 14 bases in between. CDR3 length equals 14 residues. CDR1 and CDR2 (germline): SNHLY, FYNNEI. The V gene is TRBV2, the J gene TRBJ1-1, with a weak D call TRBD1 (5 bases). Sequencing used PBMCs. This sequence was found in a man aged 25 to 40 in good health and CMV-seronegative. The CDR3 is CASSELGGYDEAFF. The CDR3 DNA sequence: TGTGCCAGCAGTGAACTCGGGGGATACGATGAAGCTTTCTTT. Using reference TRBV2 and TRBJ1-1 for the parts outside the CDR3, the full variable domain is EPEVTQTPSHQVTQMGQEVILRCVPISNHLYFYWYRQILGQKVEFLVSFYNNEISEKSEIFDDQFSVERPDGSNFTLKIRSTKLEDSAMYFCASSELGGYDEAFFGQGTRLTVV.